The 32 T cell receptor beta chains reported below all come from one sample, sequenced in a study of T cell repertoires in cytomegalovirus infection. TCRdb reprocessed the reads with MiXCR, giving one entry per CDR3 protein. This table holds about 220,000 distinct CDR3 sequences, around 40% found once. Their specific antigens are unknown. The material sequenced was CD8+ T cells from cultured PBMCs, taken from culture after CMV antigen stimulation. The receptor set was obtained from a human donor in good health (CMV status not recorded). Some clones in this sample may be carry-over from other donors' samples.

This chain links TRBV5-4 with TRBJ2-7; D not resolved. From germline, CDR1 is SGHNT and CDR2 YYREEE (reference sequence). The CDR3 has 14 residues. Trimming left V 4 bases short and J 1 base short, with 12 bases between. The CDR3 sequence is CASSQDVGSYEQYF. For the CDR3, the DNA is TGTGCCAGCAGCCAGGACGTCGGATCCTACGAGCAGTACTTC.

This clonotype was picked up many times. The rearrangement links TRBV13 to TRBJ2-7; a possible D gene is TRBD2 (6 bases). The CDR3 contains 16 residues. V lost 5 bases and J lost 0, with 17 bases in between. Germline assignment: CDR1 PRHDT and CDR2 FYEKMQ (reference sequence). CDR3 amino acids: CASSPGDSTASYEQYF. The CDR3 region has the DNA TGTGCCAGCAGCCCCGGGGACTCCACCGCCTCCTACGAGCAGTACTTC.

The chain employs TRBV7-2 and TRBJ1-2; TRBD1 agrees at 8 bases. Germline assignment: CDR1 SGHTA and CDR2 FQGNSA. This CDR3 is 14 amino acids long. The trim removed 3 bases at V and 10 bases at J, leaving 10 bases unmatched. CDR3 amino acids: CASSFTTTGDVYTF. In DNA, the CDR3 is TGTGCCAGCAGCTTTACAACGACAGGGGATGTCTACACCTTC.

This clonotype turned up a few times. The chain employs TRBV7-9 and TRBJ2-5; D may be TRBD2 (5 bases). The germline V and J ends were trimmed by 4 bases and 4 bases, with 10 bases remaining between them. Germline values: CDR1 SEHNR, CDR2 FQNEAQ (reference sequence). The CDR3 is made up of 13 amino acids. CDR3 nucleotide sequence: TGTGCCAGCAGCTCCCGTCGGGGAGAGACCCAGTACTTC. Translating it yields CASSSRRGETQYF.

V and J are TRBV10-3 and TRBJ2-2, with D perhaps given as TRBD1 or TRBD2 (5 bases each). CDR1 is ENHRY, CDR2 SYGVKD, per germline. The CDR3 contains 14 residues. Deletions cut 3 bases from V and 3 bases from J, with 8 bases between. The CDR3 nucleotides read TGTGCCATCAGTGAAAGGGGAGACACCGGGGAGCTGTTTTTT. Protein product: CAISERGDTGELFF.

This clonotype appeared many times. The chain carries TRBV7-6 and TRBJ2-3, with D uncertain. V lost 0 bases to trimming and J lost 5 bases, with 6 bases between them. The CDR3 extends over 13 amino acids. Germline V CDR1 and CDR2: SGHVS, FNYEAQ. DNA of the CDR3: TGTGCCAGCAGCTTAGCGAACGGAGATACGCAGTATTTT. It encodes CASSLANGDTQYF.

This chain links TRBV6-1 with TRBJ2-7; a weak D match, TRBD1 (6 bases). V was trimmed by 2 bases and J by 0 bases, leaving 11 bases between them. Per the germline V gene, CDR1 is MNHNS and CDR2 is SASEGT. The CDR3 runs 15 residues. This CDR3 is CASSEIAGVSYEQYF. CDR3 bases: TGTGCCAGCAGTGAAATAGCAGGGGTCTCCTACGAGCAGTACTTC.

This chain connects TRBV15 to TRBJ2-7, with TRBD1 matching over 7 bases. Trimming cost V 5 bases and J 0 bases; bases outside gene matches: 13. The CDR3 is 17 residues long. Germline loops: CDR1 LNHNV, CDR2 YYDKDF (reference sequence). CDR3 DNA sequence: TGTGCCACCAGCGGTCAAACAGGGGTCAAGGGCTCCTACGAGCAGTACTTC. Translating it yields CATSGQTGVKGSYEQYF.

The chain recombines TRBV6-1 with TRBJ2-5, with 15 bases lining up with TRBD2. The CDR3 is 18 amino acids. In germline, CDR1 is MNHNS, CDR2 SASEGT. V shed 5 bases, J shed 4 bases, and the junction held 11 bases outside the gene matches. The CDR3 region is CASSHPGLAGGLPETQYF. The CDR3, as DNA: TGTGCCAGCAGTCACCCGGGACTAGCGGGAGGCCTACCAGAGACCCAGTACTTC.

The rearrangement uses TRBV7-6 and TRBJ2-1, with 10 bases lining up with TRBD2. This CDR3 has 17 residues. Germline values: CDR1 SGHVS, CDR2 FNYEAQ. V gave up 5 bases and J gave up 1 base; unmatched junction bases: 8. CDR3 nucleotide sequence: TGTGCCAGCAGCGCTAGGACTAGCGGATATTCCTACAATGAGCAGTTCTTC. The encoded protein is CASSARTSGYSYNEQFF.

The V and J genes are TRBV5-1 and TRBJ2-1; 8 positions agree with TRBD2. This CDR3 has 15 residues. J lost 4 bases, V lost 0 bases, and 3 bases had no gene match. CDR1 and CDR2 from the germline V gene are SGHRS and YFSETQ. CDR3 sequence reads: CASSLVSGNYNEQFF. In DNA form, the CDR3 reads TGCGCCAGCAGCTTGGTTAGCGGGAATTACAATGAGCAGTTCTTC.

This clonotype was seen a few times. The rearrangement joins TRBV20-1 to TRBJ1-1; TRBD1 is a possible D gene (5 bases). The CDR3 covers 12 residues. Germline V CDR1 and CDR2: DFQATT, SNEGSKA (reference sequence). V lost 5 bases and J 5 bases, leaving 12 bases between the germline ends. DNA for the CDR3: TGCAGTGCTCCCAGGGAGGGGACTGAAGCTTTCTTT. Residues: CSAPREGTEAFF.

This clonotype showed up just once. This rearrangement joins TRBV4-1 to TRBJ2-1; 8 bases are shared with TRBD2. V trimming: 4 bases; J trimming: 7 bases; junction bases outside the gene matches: 15. CDR1 and CDR2 (germline): MGHRA, YSYEKL. CDR3 length: 17 residues. The CDR3 sequence is CASSPEGSGGPGNEQFF. The DNA of the CDR3 is TGCGCCAGCAGCCCCGAAGGGTCGGGAGGGCCGGGGAATGAGCAGTTCTTC.

The J gene is TRBJ2-3, the V gene TRBV11-2, with 8 bases aligning to TRBD2. The CDR3 covers 16 residues. V was clipped by 4 bases and J by 4 bases; unmatched bases: 10. Germline loops: CDR1 SGHAT, CDR2 FQNNGV. The CDR3 here is CASSSGGDKASDTQYF. CDR3 DNA: TGTGCCAGCAGCTCCGGGGGGGACAAGGCATCAGATACGCAGTATTTT.

The chain recombines TRBV6-6 with TRBJ1-2; 7 nucleotides agree with TRBD1. Losses at the gene ends were 0 bases for V and 4 bases for J; bases not matched to a gene: 5. The CDR3 has 15 amino acids. Germline V gene data show CDR1 as MNHNY and CDR2 as SVGAGI (reference sequence). In DNA, the CDR3 is TGTGCCAGCAGTTACTCGATGCGACAGGGCTATGGCTACACCTTC. Protein product: CASSYSMRQGYGYTF.

The genes are TRBV28 and TRBJ1-2; 10 positions agree with TRBD1. Germline V lookup: CDR1 MDHEN, CDR2 SYDVKM. Germline trimming cut 4 bases from V and 4 bases from J; bases unmatched to any gene: 9. This CDR3 region has 16 residues. CDR3 nucleotide sequence: TGTGCCAGCAGTTCCCGACCGGGACAGGGGACCTATGGCTACACCTTC. The encoded protein is CASSSRPGQGTYGYTF.

The chain has TRBV4-1 and TRBJ1-5; perhaps TRBD1 as D (5 bases). Trimming pared 4 bases from V and 1 base from J, leaving 14 bases between. CDR1 MGHRA and CDR2 YSYEKL come from the germline V gene. This CDR3 has 16 amino acids. The CDR3 here is CASSPSQGESNQPQHF. The CDR3, as DNA: TGCGCCAGCAGCCCGAGTCAGGGTGAGAGCAATCAGCCCCAGCATTTT.

V is TRBV27 and J is TRBJ2-5, with no clear D. The germline gives CDR1 MNHEY, CDR2 SMNVEV (reference sequence). Trimming removed 5 bases at V and 3 bases at J, with 16 bases between. The length of the CDR3 is 15 residues. The CDR3 DNA reads TGTGCCAGCAGTAAACCAGGAAGGGTCAAAGAGACCCAGTACTTC. Its translation is CASSKPGRVKETQYF.

The chain uses TRBV12-3 or TRBV12-4 and TRBJ2-6, with 8 nucleotides matching TRBD1. The CDR3 extends over 17 amino acids. Trimming at V came to 6 bases and at J to 4 bases, leaving 11 bases not matched to a gene. The CDR3 protein is CASRLDRETGGANVLTF. The CDR3, as DNA: TGTGCCAGCAGATTGGACAGGGAGACGGGGGGGGCCAACGTCCTGACTTTC.

The chain recombines TRBV7-9 with TRBJ1-1, with D possibly being TRBD1 (5 bases). V was shortened by 7 bases and J by 4 bases, with 13 bases between the two germline ends. This CDR3 comprises 13 residues. Germline CDR1 SEHNR, CDR2 FQNEAQ (reference sequence). This CDR3 reads CASTDVGATEAFF. The DNA for the CDR3 is TGTGCCAGCACCGACGTTGGGGCCACTGAAGCTTTCTTT.

The genes are TRBV12-3 or TRBV12-4 and TRBJ1-1; the D gene is possibly TRBD1 (6 bases). The CDR3 loop spans 16 amino acids. V was trimmed by 0 bases and J by 0 bases, leaving 11 bases between them. The CDR3 DNA is TGTGCCAGCAGTTTAGCGCACGGACAGATGAACACTGAAGCTTTCTTT. Protein product: CASSLAHGQMNTEAFF.

The V gene is TRBV10-3, the J gene TRBJ2-7, with 9 bases fitting TRBD1. V dropped 0 bases and J dropped 3; count of bases not matched to a gene: 6. Germline CDR1 ENHRY, CDR2 SYGVKD. This CDR3 region has 16 residues. CDR3 in amino acids: CAISESRRQGGYEQYF. The CDR3 region has the DNA TGTGCCATCAGTGAGTCGAGGAGACAGGGGGGCTACGAGCAGTACTTC.

This clonotype was seen many times. This rearrangement joins TRBV12-3 or TRBV12-4 to TRBJ2-3; 7 bases line up with TRBD2. CDR3 length: 15 amino acids. J was trimmed by 5 bases and V by 5 bases; bases with no gene match: 10. The CDR3 nucleotides read TGTGCCAGCAGTCTCGGAGCGGGATTGGTAGATACGCAGTATTTT. The encoded protein is CASSLGAGLVDTQYF.

This clonotype was detected a few times. CDR3 sequence reads: CASSLGAGGPNEQFF. CDR3 DNA sequence: TGTGCCAGCAGCTTAGGAGCGGGGGGGCCCAATGAGCAGTTCTTC. This chain links TRBV7-9 with TRBJ2-1; 10 bases align to TRBD2. The CDR3 totals 15 residues. Trimming cost V 1 base and J 6 bases; bases outside gene matches: 3. The germline gives CDR1 SEHNR, CDR2 FQNEAQ (reference sequence).

Ten or more counts support this clonotype. The chain carries TRBV7-8 and TRBJ2-5, with D uncertain. V was clipped by 5 bases and J by 5 bases, with 15 bases between them. The CDR3 has 14 residues. CDR1 and CDR2 from the germline V gene are SGHVS and FQNEAQ. CDR3 in DNA: TGTGCCAGCAGCGCGTCACTCGTTTTCGAGACCCAGTACTTC. As protein: CASSASLVFETQYF.

The table lists this clonotype with a few counts. The rearrangement links TRBV2 to TRBJ2-5, with D possibly matching TRBD2 (5 bases). The V gene lost 1 base and the J gene lost 0 bases, with 12 bases spanning the gap. CDR3 length: 16 residues. The germline CDR1 and CDR2 sequences are SNHLY and FYNNEI. The CDR3 protein is CASSEGGSADQETQYF. In nucleotides, the CDR3 is TGTGCCAGCAGTGAAGGAGGGTCGGCGGACCAAGAGACCCAGTACTTC.

This clonotype was recorded a few times. The gene calls are TRBV10-3 and TRBJ2-5; 8 bases agree with TRBD2. After removal of 2 bases from V and 5 bases from J, the junction contained 1 base not matched to a gene. CDR1 and CDR2 from the germline V gene are ENHRY and SYGVKD. This CDR3 spans 13 amino acids. CDR3 amino acids: CAISETGGETQYF. CDR3 in DNA: TGTGCCATCAGTGAGACGGGGGGGGAGACCCAGTACTTC.

A few counts support this clonotype. The gene calls are TRBV20-1 and TRBJ1-3; D call uncertain. The CDR3 covers 17 residues. Germline CDR1 and CDR2: DFQATT and SNEGSKA (reference sequence). V gave up 0 bases and J gave up 0 bases, with 15 bases separating them. The CDR3 DNA sequence: TGCAGTGCTAGAGATGCACCCCGGCTGTCCTCTGGAAACACCATATATTTT. Translated: CSARDAPRLSSGNTIYF.

The chain combines TRBV27 with TRBJ2-1, with 9 bases that match TRBD1. CDR1 and CDR2 from the germline V gene are MNHEY and SMNVEV (reference sequence). V lost 3 bases to trimming and J lost 4 bases; unmatched junction nucleotides: 1. This CDR3 is 14 amino acids long. CDR3 sequence: CASSFDRGYNEQFF. The CDR3 nucleotides read TGTGCCAGCAGTTTCGACAGGGGGTACAATGAGCAGTTCTTC.

This clonotype was counted only a few times. The chain employs TRBV30 and TRBJ2-7; D gene unclear. The germline V and J ends were trimmed by 2 bases and 0 bases, with 5 bases remaining between them. Germline CDR1 and CDR2: GTSNPN and SVGIG (reference sequence). This CDR3 spans 12 amino acids. CDR3 region: CAWSFDSYEQYF. The CDR3, as DNA: TGTGCCTGGAGTTTCGACTCCTACGAGCAGTACTTC. Full variable domain (remainder filled in from reference TRBV30 and TRBJ2-7): SQTIHQWPATLVQPVGSPLSLECTVEGTSNPNLYWYRQAAGRGLQLLFYSVGIGQISSEVPQNLSASRPQDRQFILSSKKLLLSDSGFYLCAWSFDSYEQYFGPGTRLTVT.

The rearrangement joins TRBV20-1 to TRBJ2-5, with 7 bases identical to TRBD2. CDR1 is DFQATT, CDR2 SNEGSKA, per germline (reference sequence). J was trimmed by 3 bases and V by 6 bases; bases with no gene match: 10. This CDR3 spans 14 amino acids. The CDR3 here is CSARRQSGEETQYF. CDR3 sequence (DNA): TGCAGTGCAAGGCGGCAAAGCGGGGAAGAGACCCAGTACTTC.

In its sample, this clonotype was seen a few times. This chain joins TRBV6-1 and TRBJ2-7; D is possibly TRBD1 (6 bases). The CDR3 is 13 amino acids. Trimming took 9 bases from V and 3 from J, leaving 15 bases between them. Germline lookup yields CDR1 MNHNS and CDR2 SASEGT. CDR3 DNA: TGTGCCAGTACGAGGACAGAAAACTACGAGCAGTACTTC. This sequence encodes CASTRTENYEQYF.